This T cell receptor (beta chain) is from a study of blood T cell repertoires in COVID-19. Across the study: T cells, B-cell-depleted T cells, or PBMCs provided the cDNA or gDNA that served as material.

Assignment of participants to cohorts was predicated upon participant-reported clinical history. Participants classified as exposed had met a COVID-19 case within 2 weeks before study entry. The CDR3 contains 19 residues. V was pared by 5 bases and J by 1 base, with 15 bases of the junction left unmatched. The germline gives CDR1 SEHNR, CDR2 FQNEAQ (reference sequence). This table comes from immunoSEQ multiplex PCR, and its TCRdb copy is limited to in-frame clones, with some not included. The sample holds approximately 140,000 clones; roughly 84% are singletons and the top ten take about 5.8%. This clone occurred once.

The clonotype originates from a woman in her fifties or sixties who had been exposed to COVID-19. The rearrangement joins TRBV7-9 to TRBJ1-4; 8 positions agree with TRBD1. Sample: PBMCs or T cells enriched from blood (not recorded which). The CDR3 loop reads CASSRYGTGLWGTNEKLFF. As DNA, the CDR3 is TGTGCCAGCAGCCGATATGGGACAGGCCTATGGGGAACTAATGAAAAACTGTTTTTT.